Sequencing of this T cell receptor beta chain was carried out in a study of cytomegalovirus exposure and HLA in healthy donors. The assay was immunoSEQ multiplex PCR, and TCRdb's table has in-frame clones only and misses some. This sample has some 150,000 clones, with 80% to 90% found just once. Germline V gene lookup returns CDR1 SNHLY and CDR2 FYNNEI. CDR3 length equals 16 residues. V shed 3 bases, J shed 3 bases, and the junction held 9 bases outside the gene matches. This receptor was identified in a man younger than 35 in good health and CMV-seropositive. Specimen: PBMCs. This chain joins TRBV2 and TRBJ1-1; 8 positions match TRBD1. CDR3 loop: CASSDATGVKDTEAFF. In nucleotides, the CDR3 is TGTGCCAGCAGTGACGCGACAGGGGTAAAAGACACTGAAGCTTTCTTT.